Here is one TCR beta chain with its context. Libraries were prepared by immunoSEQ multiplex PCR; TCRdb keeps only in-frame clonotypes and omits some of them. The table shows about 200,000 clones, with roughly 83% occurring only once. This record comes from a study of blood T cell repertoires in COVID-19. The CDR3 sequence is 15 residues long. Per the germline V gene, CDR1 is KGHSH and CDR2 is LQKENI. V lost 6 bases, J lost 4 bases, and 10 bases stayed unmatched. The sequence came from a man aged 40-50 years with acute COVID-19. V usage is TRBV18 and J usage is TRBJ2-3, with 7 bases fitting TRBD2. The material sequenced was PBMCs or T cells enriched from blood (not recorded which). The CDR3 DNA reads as TGTGCCAGCTCCGCGGGGGACCTTCAGGCAGATACGCAGTATTTT. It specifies CASSAGDLQADTQYF.